Below, 25 T cell receptor beta chains from the same sample are listed, as sequenced in a study of T cells in women clearing cervical HPV infection. Using immunoSEQ multiplex PCR, the repertoire was profiled, and TCRdb retains in-frame clones only, with some absent. This sample's clone table lists about 30,000 clones. Specimen: blood buffy coat. These receptor sequences come from a woman aged 18-69 years with a cervical HPV16 infection that either progressed to CIN3+ or cleared (not recorded which).

In the case of this clone: With the read ending 3 residues before the CDR3 end, the germline J gene is used to fill in that end. The chain uses TRBV30 and TRBJ1-5; 11 bases agree with TRBD1. The CDR3 extends over 15 amino acids. The V segment lost 3 bases and the J segment 6 bases; nucleotides outside the gene matches: 7. Per germline, CDR1 GTSNPN and CDR2 SVGIG (reference sequence). CDR3 DNA (partial): TGTGCCTGGAGCGACGGGACAGGGGGAGGTCAGCCC. Its protein product is CAWSDGTGGGQP. The complete CDR3 sequence is CAWSDGTGGGQPQHF.

Details on this clone: The read falls 3 residues short of the CDR3 end, and the missing part is taken from the germline J gene. The chain couples TRBV18 to TRBJ1-2, with TRBD1 as a possible D gene (6 bases). Germline lookup yields CDR1 KGHSH and CDR2 LQKENI. The CDR3 runs 12 residues. Partial CDR3 DNA: TGTGCCAGCTCAGGGGGCTCCTACGAC. Translating gives CASSGGSYD. The whole CDR3 protein is CASSGGSYDYTF.

To note about this clone: Read sequence stops 3 residues before the CDR3 end, and the germline J gene provides the missing end. The gene calls are TRBV5-6 and TRBJ1-2; a weak D match, TRBD1 (5 bases). Trimming shortened V by 0 bases and J by 4 bases, and 13 bases separated the two germline ends. Germline lookup yields CDR1 SGHDT and CDR2 YYEEEE. The CDR3 has 15 amino acids. CDR3 bases read: TGTGCCAGCAGCTTGGTCACAACCGGGGGCTATGGC. It is translated as CASSLVTTGGYG. The CDR3, in full, reads CASSLVTTGGYGYTF.

Concerning this clone itself: The read finishes 3 residues shy of the CDR3 end, and the germline J gene is used to complete it. The chain uses TRBV19 and TRBJ2-4, with 9 bases lining up with TRBD1. The CDR3 contains 14 residues. In germline, CDR1 is LNHDA, CDR2 SQIVND (reference sequence). CDR3: CASSITPTGGGQYF. The covered CDR3 bases are TGTGCCAGTAGTATCACTCCGACAGGGGGTGGT.

Comments on this clone: Read sequence stops 3 residues before the CDR3 end, and the germline J gene provides the missing end. This chain uses TRBV19 with TRBJ2-5, with D possibly TRBD1 on 6 matching bases. Germline V gene data show CDR1 as LNHDA and CDR2 as SQIVND (reference sequence). The CDR3 runs to 15 residues. The CDR3 region is CASSIPAGAPRTQYF. Partial CDR3 DNA: TGTGCCAGTAGTATCCCGGCAGGGGCCCCCAGAACC.

In regard to this clone: Read sequence stops 3 residues before the CDR3 end, and the germline J gene provides the missing end. The rearrangement joins TRBV7-2 to TRBJ2-4; D is possibly TRBD1 (6 bases). The CDR3 is 12 amino acids. From germline, CDR1 is SGHTA and CDR2 FQGNSA. The sequenced part of the CDR3 DNA is TGTGCCAGCAGCATGGACAGATGGGGT. Translated: CASSMDRWG. The CDR3 in its entirety is CASSMDRWGQYF.

In the case of this clone: The observed sequence ends 3 residues before the CDR3 terminus, with the missing tail filled in from the germline J gene. V is TRBV5-1 and J is TRBJ1-4; 9 bases map to TRBD1. The germline CDR1 and CDR2 sequences are SGHRS and YFSETQ. This CDR3 has 17 residues. The CDR3 spells CASTTGTGSSGANVLFF. The sequenced CDR3 bases are TGCGCCAGCACCACCGGGACAGGGAGCTCTGGGGCCAACGTA.

On this clone itself: The read is 3 residues too short to cover the CDR3 end, so that end is filled in from the germline J gene. The V and J genes are TRBV6-4 and TRBJ1-6; perhaps TRBD1 as D (6 bases). The CDR3 has 15 amino acids. V dropped 3 bases and J dropped 7 bases, with 13 bases sitting between them. Germline loops: CDR1 MRHNA, CDR2 SNTAGT. Partial CDR3 DNA: TGTGCCAGCAGTGAGACAGGTTCGGCGAATTCACCC. The encoded protein is CASSETGSANSP. In full, the CDR3 is CASSETGSANSPLHF.

Of note for this clone: Coverage ceases 3 residues before the CDR3 finishes, and the germline J gene fills in the end. The chain recombines TRBV7-2 with TRBJ1-5; the D gene is possibly TRBD1 (5 bases). There are 14 residues in the CDR3. The germline V and J ends were trimmed by 3 bases and 4 bases, with 10 bases remaining between them. Germline-derived CDR1 and CDR2 are SGHTA and FQGNSA. The CDR3 DNA, read in part, is TGTGCCAGCAGCTTGCCAGGGTCAAATCAGCCC. Translated, it gives CASSLPGSNQP. The full CDR3 protein is CASSLPGSNQPQHF.

In the case of this clone: The CDR3 end falls 3 residues outside the read, so it is completed with the germline J gene. The V and J genes are TRBV2 and TRBJ2-6, with no clear D. Germline V CDR1 and CDR2: SNHLY, FYNNEI. Trimming removed 6 bases at V and 1 base at J, with 7 bases between. This CDR3 contains 14 residues. The CDR3 region is CASRETSGANVLTF. The sequenced CDR3 bases are TGTGCCAGCAGGGAAACTTCTGGGGCCAACGTC.

About this clone: The read halts 3 residues ahead of the CDR3 end, with the missing end drawn from the germline J gene. V and J are TRBV7-8 and TRBJ2-4, with D perhaps matching TRBD2 (6 bases). The CDR3 consists of 12 residues. Germline V gene sequence: CDR1 SGHVS, CDR2 FQNEAQ. The sequenced CDR3 bases are TGTGCCAGCAGCTCCGGGGGAGGTCAT. Amino acid sequence: CASSSGGGH. The entire CDR3 protein reads CASSSGGGHQYF.

Concerning this clone: The read ends 3 residues shy of where the CDR3 ends; the end is completed using the germline J gene. The genes are TRBV20-1 and TRBJ2-5; tentative D call: TRBD1 (5 bases). Germline loops: CDR1 DFQATT, CDR2 SNEGSKA (reference sequence). The CDR3 runs to 13 residues. Trimming took 4 bases from V and 5 from J, leaving 14 bases between them. Partial CDR3 DNA: TGCAGTGCTACTCGACAGCTGGGGGAGACC. This encodes CSATRQLGET. The whole CDR3 is CSATRQLGETQYF.

On this clone: The read terminates 3 residues before the CDR3 end, so the remaining end is supplied by the germline J gene. This rearrangement joins TRBV7-7 to TRBJ2-5; 9 bases line up with TRBD1. Trimming cost V 5 bases and J 5 bases; bases outside gene matches: 9. The CDR3 totals 15 residues. Germline CDR1 and CDR2: SSHAT and FNYEAQ (reference sequence). The CDR3 DNA, read in part, is TGTGCCAGCAGCCCAGGGACAGGGAGGGGGGAGACC. Protein: CASSPGTGRGET. The full CDR3 protein reads CASSPGTGRGETQYF.

As for this clone: One end of the junction is discordant with germline, which a read error may explain. The read is 3 residues too short to cover the CDR3 end, so that end is filled in from the germline J gene. The chain carries TRBV19 and TRBJ2-3; TRBD1 agrees at 8 bases. Germline V gives CDR1 LNHDA, CDR2 SQIVND (reference sequence). The CDR3 runs to 13 residues. The CDR3 sequence: CASAGGASETQYF. The DNA read from the CDR3 is TGTGCCAGTGCAGGGGGCGCATCAGAGACG.

Points on this clone: The sequenced fragment ends 3 residues before the CDR3 boundary, so the rest is inferred from the germline J gene. The gene calls are TRBV20-1 and TRBJ2-3; 13 bases are shared with TRBD2. V lost 2 bases to trimming and J lost 1 base; unmatched junction nucleotides: 6. Looked up from germline, CDR1 is DFQATT and CDR2 is SNEGSKA (reference sequence). This CDR3 spans 17 amino acids. CDR3 protein: CSARLLAGGRGTDTQYF. The sequenced CDR3 bases are TGCAGTGCTAGATTACTAGCGGGGGGGCGGGGCACAGATACG.

Concerning this clone: The missing CDR3 end, 3 residues past where the read stops, is filled in from the germline J gene. The chain couples TRBV5-1 to TRBJ2-5, with 10 bases fitting TRBD1. The germline V gene has CDR1 SGHRS and CDR2 YFSETQ. V dropped 2 bases and J dropped 5; count of bases not matched to a gene: 6. The CDR3 is made up of 15 amino acids. Partial CDR3 DNA: TGCGCCAGCAGCTTTCCGGGACAGGGGATGGAGACC. It translates to CASSFPGQGMET. The full CDR3 reads CASSFPGQGMETQYF. The full variable domain, with the rest looked up from reference TRBV5-1 and TRBJ2-5, is KAGVTQTPRYLIKTRGQQVTLSCSPISGHRSVSWYQQTPGQGLQFLFEYFSETQRNKGNFPGRFSGRQFSNSRSEMNVSTLELGDSALYLCASSFPGQGMETQYFGPGTRLLVL.

Worth noting for this clone: Relative to the germline gene, one junction end is altered; a read error may explain this. The read gets to within 3 residues of the CDR3 end, and the germline J gene fills in the rest. V and J are TRBV30 and TRBJ2-3, with 10 nucleotides matching TRBD2. CDR1 GTSNPN and CDR2 SVGIG come from the germline V gene (reference sequence). The CDR3 is 14 residues long. The CDR3 sequence: CAWSVSGGAETQYF. CDR3 DNA, as far as it was read: TGTGCCTGGAGTGTAAGCGGGGGGGCAGAGACG. Looking up the rest from reference TRBV30 and TRBJ2-3 gives the full variable domain: SQTIHQWPATLVQPVGSPLSLECTVEGTSNPNLYWYRQAAGRGLQLLFYSVGIGQISSEVPQNLSASRPQDRQFILSSKKLLLSDSGFYLCAWSVSGGAETQYFGPGTRLTVL.

To note about this clone: The read stops 3 residues short of the end of the CDR3; the missing end is completed from the germline J gene. The chain uses TRBV4-1 and TRBJ1-1, with 9 bases fitting TRBD1. The CDR3 sequence is 17 residues long. Germline lookup yields CDR1 MGHRA and CDR2 YSYEKL. The V and J ends lost 7 bases and 1 base, in that order; junction bases with no gene match: 13. The sequenced part of the CDR3 DNA is TGCGCCAGCACCCGACTTGGAGGGACAGGGTCGAACACTGAA. This gives the protein CASTRLGGTGSNTE. In full, the CDR3 is CASTRLGGTGSNTEAFF.

Points on this clone: Sequencing ends 3 residues short of the CDR3 end; the germline J gene provides the rest. The genes are TRBV20-1 and TRBJ2-1; 7 bases align to TRBD2. V lost 5 bases to trimming and J lost 8 bases; unmatched junction nucleotides: 15. The germline V gene has CDR1 DFQATT and CDR2 SNEGSKA (reference sequence). The CDR3 loop spans 15 amino acids. Incomplete CDR3 DNA: TGCAGTGCTTCTGAGACTAGCAGGTATACTGATGAG. This translates into CSASETSRYTDE. The CDR3 in its entirety is CSASETSRYTDEQFF.

With respect to this clone: The read halts 3 residues ahead of the CDR3 end, with the missing end drawn from the germline J gene. The chain is built from TRBV29-1 and TRBJ2-1; 12 nucleotides align to TRBD2. The CDR3 loop spans 16 amino acids. The germline V gene has CDR1 SQVTM and CDR2 ANQGSEA. The J segment lost 6 bases and the V segment lost 1 base, leaving 7 bases of the junction unmatched. Partial CDR3 DNA: TGCAGCGTTGAAGGGCTCCGGACTAGCGGGACCAATGAG. Protein sequence: CSVEGLRTSGTNE. The complete CDR3 sequence is CSVEGLRTSGTNEQFF.

A word on this clone: Read coverage stops 3 residues before the CDR3 terminus; the germline J gene supplies the remainder. This chain uses TRBV29-1 with TRBJ2-7; 7 bases agree with TRBD1. This CDR3 contains 16 residues. CDR1 and CDR2 from the germline V gene are SQVTM and ANQGSEA. V lost 0 bases and J lost 1; bases outside the gene matches: 9. The CDR3 is CSVEETGQDDSYEQYF. Partial CDR3 DNA: TGCAGCGTTGAAGAAACCGGACAGGACGATTCCTACGAG.

CDR3 protein: CASSPIRTSGHNEQFF. The CDR3 bases that were read are TGTGCCAGCAGCCCGATAAGGACTAGCGGACACAATGAG. The chain has TRBV4-2 and TRBJ2-1; TRBD2 matches at 10 bases. The sequence runs out 3 residues before the end of the CDR3; the remainder is reconstructed from the germline J gene. CDR1 is LGHNA and CDR2 is YNFKEQ in the germline V gene. This CDR3 is built from 16 residues. J was trimmed by 5 bases and V by 4 bases; bases with no gene match: 8.

Worth noting for this clone: The CDR3 extends 3 residues past the end of the read, so its final part is completed from the germline J gene. This chain links TRBV20-1 with TRBJ1-1; the match to TRBD1 covers 7 bases. This CDR3 is 12 amino acids long. From germline, CDR1 is DFQATT and CDR2 SNEGSKA (reference sequence). The chain's CDR3 is CSARSNRGKAFF. The sequenced part of the CDR3 DNA is TGCAGTGCTAGATCGAACAGGGGCAAA.

As concerns this clone: Coverage ceases 3 residues before the CDR3 finishes, and the germline J gene fills in the end. This sequence joins TRBV19 and TRBJ1-2, with no clear D. Germline CDR1 LNHDA, CDR2 SQIVND (reference sequence). There are 16 residues in the CDR3. CDR3 loop: CASSADRTSGYNDYTF. The DNA read from the CDR3 is TGTGCCAGTAGTGCAGACCGGACTAGCGGTTACAATGAC. Filled out from reference TRBV19 and TRBJ1-2, the complete variable domain reads DGGITQSPKYLFRKEGQNVTLSCEQNLNHDAMYWYRQDPGQGLRLIYYSQIVNDFQKGDIAEGYSVSREKKESFPLTVTSAQKNPTAFYLCASSADRTSGYNDYTFGSGTRLTVV.

On this clone itself: Read sequence stops 3 residues before the CDR3 end, and the germline J gene provides the missing end. This rearrangement joins TRBV19 to TRBJ1-2, with a possible D match to TRBD1 (6 bases). The CDR3 has 15 residues. From germline, CDR1 is LNHDA and CDR2 SQIVND (reference sequence). Partial CDR3 DNA: TGTGCCAGTAGCTCCCCCCAGGGGTTCTCCTACGAC. Its protein is CASSSPQGFSYD. The full CDR3 reads CASSSPQGFSYDYTF.